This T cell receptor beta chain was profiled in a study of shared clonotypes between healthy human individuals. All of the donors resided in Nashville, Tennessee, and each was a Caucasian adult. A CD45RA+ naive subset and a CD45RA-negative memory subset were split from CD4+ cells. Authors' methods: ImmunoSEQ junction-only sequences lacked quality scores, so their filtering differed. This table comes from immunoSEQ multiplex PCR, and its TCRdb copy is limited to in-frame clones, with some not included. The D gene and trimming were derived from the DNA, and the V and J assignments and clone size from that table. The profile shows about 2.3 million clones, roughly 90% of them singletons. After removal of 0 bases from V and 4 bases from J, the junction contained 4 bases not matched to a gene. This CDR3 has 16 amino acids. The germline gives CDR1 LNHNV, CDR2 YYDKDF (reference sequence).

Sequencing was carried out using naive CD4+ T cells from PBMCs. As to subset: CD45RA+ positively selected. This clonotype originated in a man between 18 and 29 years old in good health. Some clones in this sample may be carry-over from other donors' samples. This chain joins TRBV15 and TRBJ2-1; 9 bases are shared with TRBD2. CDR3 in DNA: TGTGCCACCAGCAGAGATCCCCTAGCGGGGTACAATGAGCAGTTCTTC. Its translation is CATSRDPLAGYNEQFF. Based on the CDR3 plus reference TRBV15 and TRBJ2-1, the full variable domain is DAMVIQNPRYQVTQFGKPVTLSCSQTLNHNVMYWYQQKSSQAPKLLFHYYDKDFNNEADTPDNFQSRRPNTSFCFLDIRSPGLGDTAMYLCATSRDPLAGYNEQFFGPGTRLTVL.